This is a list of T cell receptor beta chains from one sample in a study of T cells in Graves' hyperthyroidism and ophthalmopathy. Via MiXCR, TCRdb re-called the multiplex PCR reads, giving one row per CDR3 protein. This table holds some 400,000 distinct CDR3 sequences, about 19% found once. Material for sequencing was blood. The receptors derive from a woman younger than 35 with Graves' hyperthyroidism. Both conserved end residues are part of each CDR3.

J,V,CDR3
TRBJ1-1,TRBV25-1,CASSDLLGQTTEAFF
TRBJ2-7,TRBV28,CASSYLTGAYEQYF
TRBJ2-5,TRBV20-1,CSARVLGLAASGTQYF
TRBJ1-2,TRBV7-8,CASSLGTGTTMGYTF
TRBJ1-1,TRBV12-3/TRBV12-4,CASSLSSPVVNTEAFF
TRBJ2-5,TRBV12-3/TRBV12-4,CASSLSLKETQYF
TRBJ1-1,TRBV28,CASNPLGTEAFF
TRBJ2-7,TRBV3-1,CASSQGLAGPHHSYEQYF
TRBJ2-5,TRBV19,CASSVRTSHLGETQYF
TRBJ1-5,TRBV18,CASSKLDSSPNQPQHF
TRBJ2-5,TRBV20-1,CSARRTPQETQYF
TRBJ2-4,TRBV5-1,CASSLAAGYIQYF
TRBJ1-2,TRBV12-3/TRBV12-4,CASRGVYNGYTF
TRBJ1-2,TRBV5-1,CASSRGTAVGGYTF
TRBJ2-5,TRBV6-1,CASTVGLAGGWETQYF
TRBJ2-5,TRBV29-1,CSVEGRLQETQYF
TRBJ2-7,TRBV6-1,CASSAYRDVYEQYF
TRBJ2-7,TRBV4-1,CASRSVGQGVGEQYF
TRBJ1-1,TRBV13,CASSRDWHPNTEAFF
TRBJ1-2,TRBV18,CASSLDRKNYGYTF
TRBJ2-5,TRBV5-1,CASSLLGGIGETQYF
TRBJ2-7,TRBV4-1,CASSRGTSGGAREQYF
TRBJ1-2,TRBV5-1,CASSFSESYGYTF
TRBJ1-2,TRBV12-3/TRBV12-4,CASSLGDGYTF
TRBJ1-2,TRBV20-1,CSARGGSEVYGYTF
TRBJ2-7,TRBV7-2,CASSSSLYEQYF
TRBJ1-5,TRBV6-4,CASRHLFQDRKTQPQHF
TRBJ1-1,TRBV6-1,CASTQTGNTEAFF
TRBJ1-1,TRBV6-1,CASSETAGNTEAFF
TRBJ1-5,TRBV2,CASSDRAPNQPQHF
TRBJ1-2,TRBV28,CASTLGLGYGYTF
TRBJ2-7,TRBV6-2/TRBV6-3,CASSYSRVRAYDQYF
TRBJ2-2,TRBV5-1,CASSTGQGGAGELFF
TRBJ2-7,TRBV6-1,CASSESGRGGYEQYF
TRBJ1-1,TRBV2,CASSGDETGLVNTEAFF
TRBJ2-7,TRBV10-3,CAISGTTSDEQYF
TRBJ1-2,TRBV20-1,CSASDRGNGYTF
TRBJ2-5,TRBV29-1,CSVVRVVGTQYF
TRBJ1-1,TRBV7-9,CASSSPDRSNTEAFF
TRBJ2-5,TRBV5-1,CASSLFPGLAGETQYF
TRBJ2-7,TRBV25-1,CATLPGWADEQYF
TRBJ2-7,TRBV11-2,CASSLTGKAYEQYF
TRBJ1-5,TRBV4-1,CASSRFQGGNQPQHF
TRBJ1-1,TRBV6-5,CASSYPNGGVPEAFF
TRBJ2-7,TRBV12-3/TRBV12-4,CASRLGQDYEQYF
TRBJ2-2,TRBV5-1,CASSYSVTANTGELFF
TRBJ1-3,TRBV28,CASSSRTERGTGNTIYF
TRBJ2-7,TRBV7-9,CASSLVPWEQYF
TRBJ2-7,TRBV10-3,CAIRDRFNEQYF
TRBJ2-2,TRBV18,CASSLRRQGNIGGLFF
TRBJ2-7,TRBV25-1,CASSEVLGLAGGNEQYF